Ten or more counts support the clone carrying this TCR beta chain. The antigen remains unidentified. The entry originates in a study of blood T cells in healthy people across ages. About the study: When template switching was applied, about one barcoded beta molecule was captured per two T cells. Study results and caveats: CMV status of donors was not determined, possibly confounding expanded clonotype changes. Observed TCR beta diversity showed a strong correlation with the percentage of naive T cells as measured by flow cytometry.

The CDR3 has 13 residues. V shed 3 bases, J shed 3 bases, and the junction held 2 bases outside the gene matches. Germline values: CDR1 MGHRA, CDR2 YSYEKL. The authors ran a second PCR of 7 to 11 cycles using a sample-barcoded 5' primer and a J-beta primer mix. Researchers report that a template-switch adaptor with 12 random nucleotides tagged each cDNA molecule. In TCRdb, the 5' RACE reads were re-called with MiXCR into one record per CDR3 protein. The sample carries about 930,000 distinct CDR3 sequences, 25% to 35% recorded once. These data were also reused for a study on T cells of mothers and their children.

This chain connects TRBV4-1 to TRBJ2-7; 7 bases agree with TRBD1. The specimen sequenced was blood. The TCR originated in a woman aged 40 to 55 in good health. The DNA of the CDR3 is TGCGCCAGCAGCCAGAGGGACAGCTACGAGCAGTACTTC. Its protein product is CASSQRDSYEQYF.